This T cell receptor (beta chain) was observed in a study of T cell repertoires in cytomegalovirus infection. TCRdb independently ran MiXCR on the reads; one entry per CDR3 protein. The repertoire holds 200,000 to 300,000 distinct CDR3 sequences, with 6.5% as singletons. Germline V gene sequence: CDR1 SGHKS, CDR2 YYEKEE (reference sequence). V shed 4 bases and J 7 bases; nucleotides not matched to a gene: 7. This CDR3 has 14 amino acids. This clonotype has ten or more counts. The source of this sequence is a human donor in good health (CMV status not recorded). Some clones in this sample may be carry-over from other donors' samples. The V gene is TRBV5-5, the J gene TRBJ2-1, with 8 bases lining up with TRBD1. Sequencing input: PBMCs. The DNA for the CDR3 is TGTGCCAGCAGCCGGCCGGGACAGGCGAATGAGCAGTTCTTC. Amino acids: CASSRPGQANEQFF.